The next 23 T cell receptor beta chains were all read from a single sample in a study of blood T cell repertoires in COVID-19. Only in-frame clones appear in the TCRdb table, and some are missing; sequencing was by immunoSEQ multiplex PCR. Of around 60,000 clones listed, approximately 84% are singletons. Sequenced input: peripheral blood. Receptor source: a man aged 55-75 years with COVID-19, enrolled during active disease.

V gene TRBV19 combines with J gene TRBJ2-5; 9 nucleotides line up with TRBD1. The V gene's germline CDR1 is LNHDA and CDR2 SQIVND (reference sequence). CDR3 length: 14 amino acids. Unmatched junction bases numbered 6, after V lost 5 bases and J lost 5 bases. CDR3 coding DNA: TGTGCCAGTAGTGTACAGGGGGCTGGGGAGACCCAGTACTTC. Translation gives CASSVQGAGETQYF.

V and J are TRBV5-5 and TRBJ1-1; 9 bases fit TRBD1. CDR1 is SGHKS and CDR2 is YYEKEE in the germline V gene (reference sequence). With 3 bases clipped from V and 7 bases from J, the junction kept 7 bases outside the gene matches. The CDR3 contains 14 residues. CDR3 nucleotides: TGTGCCAGCAGCTGGGGACAGGGTGGCGGTGAAGCTTTCTTT. As protein: CASSWGQGGGEAFF.

Only a few counts were recorded for this clone. The chain carries TRBV19 and TRBJ2-7; D gene unclear. The V end was cut by 6 bases, the J end by 3 bases, with 15 bases between. The CDR3 sequence is 14 residues long. The germline gives CDR1 LNHDA, CDR2 SQIVND (reference sequence). The DNA for the CDR3 is TGTGCCAGTAGGCAAATGGGCGCCTTCTACGAGCAGTACTTC. This codes for CASRQMGAFYEQYF.

The CDR3 reads CASGKGSGRGNTGELFF. The CDR3 region has the DNA TGTGCCAGCGGAAAGGGGTCCGGGAGGGGGAACACCGGGGAGCTGTTTTTT. This rearrangement joins TRBV4-2 to TRBJ2-2, with 8 bases lining up with TRBD2. The V and J ends lost 8 bases and 1 base, in that order; junction bases with no gene match: 12. This CDR3 spans 17 amino acids. Germline assignment: CDR1 LGHNA and CDR2 YNFKEQ.

This sequence joins TRBV5-1 and TRBJ2-7, with a tentative D call TRBD1 (6 bases). V dropped 4 bases and J dropped 2 bases, with 13 bases sitting between them. CDR3 size: 14 residues. From germline, CDR1 is SGHRS and CDR2 YFSETQ. CDR3 sequence reads: CASSLDSRAYEQYF. The CDR3 coding sequence is TGCGCCAGCAGCCTGGACAGTCGTGCCTACGAGCAGTACTTC.

The chain is built from TRBV19 and TRBJ1-2; 7 nucleotides align to TRBD1. The trim removed 7 bases at V and 7 bases at J, leaving 12 bases unmatched. Germline values: CDR1 LNHDA, CDR2 SQIVND (reference sequence). This CDR3 contains 14 residues. The DNA of the CDR3 is TGTGCCAGTATTGCCGGGACAGAGGTTCGTGGCTACACCTTC. Its protein is CASIAGTEVRGYTF.

This chain links TRBV6-5 with TRBJ1-6, with D tentatively TRBD1 (6 bases). This CDR3 spans 12 amino acids. Germline V gene lookup returns CDR1 MNHEY and CDR2 SVGAGI. V was pared by 7 bases and J by 7 bases, with 8 bases between. The CDR3 DNA sequence: TGTGCCAGCAAGGGGGAGAATTCACCCCTCCACTTT. Translated, it gives CASKGENSPLHF.

The CDR3 coding sequence is TGTGCTAGTGGTGCAGGGAATACCTACGAGCAGTACTTC. Encoded protein: CASGAGNTYEQYF. The rearrangement joins TRBV12-5 to TRBJ2-7; tentatively, D is TRBD1 (5 bases). Looked up from germline, CDR1 is LGHNT and CDR2 is FRNRAP. The germline V and J ends were trimmed by 5 bases and 2 bases, with 10 bases remaining between them. There are 13 residues in the CDR3.

The chain has TRBV7-7 and TRBJ2-5, with D perhaps matching TRBD2 (6 bases). The V gene's germline CDR1 is SSHAT and CDR2 FNYEAQ (reference sequence). V lost 0 bases and J lost 7, with 15 bases in between. This CDR3 is 15 amino acids long. For the CDR3, the DNA is TGTGCCAGCAGCTTAGCTTTCGGACCCGGGGGGACCCAGTACTTC. This sequence encodes CASSLAFGPGGTQYF. The full variable domain, its missing parts supplied by reference TRBV7-7 and TRBJ2-5, is GAGVSQSPRYKVTKRGQDVTLRCDPISSHATLYWYQQALGQGPEFLTYFNYEAQPDKSGLPSDRFSAERPEGSISTLTIQRTEQRDSAMYRCASSLAFGPGGTQYFGPGTRLLVL.

This chain joins TRBV2 and TRBJ2-3; tentative D call: TRBD1 (5 bases). V lost 6 bases and J lost 3, with 16 bases in between. In germline, CDR1 is SNHLY, CDR2 FYNNEI. The CDR3 consists of 15 residues. As DNA, the CDR3 is TGTGCCAGCAGCAGGGCGTTTGGTAGGACAGATACGCAGTATTTT. Protein product: CASSRAFGRTDTQYF.

This chain links TRBV5-1 with TRBJ2-2; 7 bases fit TRBD2. CDR1 is SGHRS, CDR2 YFSETQ, per germline. Germline trimming cut 2 bases from V and 7 bases from J; bases unmatched to any gene: 11. This CDR3 spans 16 amino acids. The CDR3: CASSFVAGELGGELFF. The CDR3 DNA sequence: TGCGCCAGCAGCTTCGTTGCGGGAGAGTTGGGCGGGGAGCTGTTTTTT.

The chain joins TRBV7-6 to TRBJ1-5, with D possibly TRBD1 on 5 matching bases. CDR3 size: 15 residues. Trimming stripped 2 bases from V and 7 bases from J, with 15 bases between. CDR1 SGHVS and CDR2 FNYEAQ come from the germline V gene. In DNA form, the CDR3 reads TGTGCCAGCAGCTTAAACAGGTATCCCGACCAGCCCCAGCATTTT. This gives the protein CASSLNRYPDQPQHF.

This clone came up a few times. The chain recombines TRBV5-4 with TRBJ1-6; D remains ambiguous. From germline, CDR1 is SGHNT and CDR2 YYREEE (reference sequence). This CDR3 is built from 14 residues. V shed 8 bases and J shed 9 bases, with 18 bases lying between them. CDR3 bases: TGTGCCAGTGCCGACGGACTAACACCTTCACCCCTCCACTTT. Translated, it gives CASADGLTPSPLHF.

The chain joins TRBV5-1 to TRBJ1-1; no clear D gene. Germline V gives CDR1 SGHRS, CDR2 YFSETQ. The CDR3 length is 14 residues. V was cut by 5 bases and J by 1 base, with 12 bases left in between. In DNA form, the CDR3 reads TGCGCCAGCAGGAGAGAGGGCGCGAACACTGAAGCTTTCTTT. Residues: CASRREGANTEAFF.

The rearrangement uses TRBV11-3 and TRBJ2-5, with TRBD2 as a possible D gene (5 bases). Between the trimmed V and J ends, which lost 1 base and 2 bases, there was a span of 11 bases. CDR3 length: 15 residues. Germline V gene data show CDR1 as SGHNT and CDR2 as YENEEA. The CDR3 DNA reads as TGTGCCAGCAGCTTAGTTGGGGAGAATCAAGAGACCCAGTACTTC. Translation: CASSLVGENQETQYF.

The V and J genes are TRBV7-2 and TRBJ2-7, with 10 positions matching TRBD2. The germline V gene encodes CDR1 SGHTA and CDR2 FQGNSA. The CDR3 runs 15 residues. J gave up 3 bases and V 1 base, and 3 bases lay outside the gene matches. CDR3 nucleotides: TGTGCCAGCAGCTTAGTCCCTAGCGGGAGCTACGAGCAGTACTTC. Its translation is CASSLVPSGSYEQYF.

A single count supports this clone. The chain employs TRBV4-2 and TRBJ2-5; weak D call: TRBD2 (6 bases). The CDR3 totals 13 residues. Germline-derived CDR1 and CDR2 are LGHNA and YNFKEQ. V was clipped by 4 bases and J by 3 bases, with 9 bases between them. This chain's CDR3 is CASSRRLEETQYF. Written as DNA, the CDR3 is TGTGCCAGCAGCCGACGACTAGAAGAGACCCAGTACTTC.

The J gene is TRBJ1-1, the V gene TRBV19, with D perhaps matching TRBD1 (6 bases). V dropped 5 bases and J dropped 4 bases, with 14 bases sitting between them. Germline V gene data show CDR1 as LNHDA and CDR2 as SQIVND (reference sequence). The CDR3 sequence is 14 residues long. The CDR3 protein is CASSARSRGTEAFF. The CDR3, as DNA: TGTGCCAGTAGTGCCCGAAGCAGGGGCACTGAAGCTTTCTTT.

The rearrangement uses TRBV6-5 and TRBJ2-1, with TRBD2 matching 7 bases. J was trimmed by 2 bases and V by 7 bases; bases with no gene match: 8. The CDR3 is 15 amino acids. CDR1 and CDR2 (germline): MNHEY, SVGAGI. CDR3 DNA sequence: TGTGCCAGCACTCCCCCGGGGGGACCCTACAATGAGCAGTTCTTC. Residues: CASTPPGGPYNEQFF.

The chain combines TRBV11-1 with TRBJ1-1, with 7 bases fitting TRBD1. Germline values: CDR1 SGHAT, CDR2 FQDESV (reference sequence). Germline trimming cut 0 bases from V and 4 bases from J; bases unmatched to any gene: 11. The CDR3 is made up of 17 amino acids. The CDR3 sequence is CASSLAATRSGGTEAFF. In DNA, the CDR3 is TGTGCCAGCAGCTTAGCGGCTACCCGCTCAGGGGGCACTGAAGCTTTCTTT.

This chain's CDR3 is CASSSDSHNSPLHF. DNA of the CDR3: TGTGCCAGCAGTTCAGACAGTCATAATTCACCCCTCCACTTT. This chain joins TRBV6-5 and TRBJ1-6; D perhaps matches TRBD1 (5 bases). The germline V gene has CDR1 MNHEY and CDR2 SVGAGI. The CDR3 has 14 residues. V was pared by 4 bases and J by 5 bases, with 9 bases between.

CDR3 nucleotides: TGCGCCAGCAGCTTGCTCCCGACAGAAGATTCACCCCTCCACTTT. Protein sequence: CASSLLPTEDSPLHF. The rearrangement joins TRBV5-1 to TRBJ1-6, with D perhaps TRBD1 (5 bases). Germline V gene lookup returns CDR1 SGHRS and CDR2 YFSETQ. This CDR3 is built from 15 residues. V lost 1 base, J lost 8 bases, and 13 bases lay in between.

This sequence joins TRBV7-3 and TRBJ1-1, with 7 bases lining up with TRBD1. The CDR3 runs 13 residues. Per the germline V gene, CDR1 is SGHTA and CDR2 is FQGTGA. V dropped 5 bases and J dropped 1; count of bases not matched to a gene: 1. DNA of the CDR3: TGTGCCAGCAGCGAGGGGGCGAACACTGAAGCTTTCTTT. Residues: CASSEGANTEAFF.